These T cell receptor beta chains were read from a single sample in a study of T cells expressing NK-cell markers. TCRdb re-called the 5' RACE reads; every CDR3 protein appears as one record, without DNA. The sample table includes 300,000 to 450,000 distinct CDR3 sequences. The sequencing sample was made of blood T cells: a sorted CD56 or NKG2C T cell subset, CD4+ or CD8+ T cells, or bulk PBMC T cells (not recorded which). These receptors were obtained from a man aged 18-70 years in good health. Each CDR3 is given with its conserved first and last residue.

v_call	j_call	cdr3_aa
TRBV28	TRBJ2-3	CASSQSSGGTDTQYF
TRBV7-9	TRBJ1-2	CASSLIPANYGYTF
TRBV5-1	TRBJ1-1	CASTIPGGRITEAFF
TRBV28	TRBJ2-7	CASSFIREKYEQYF
TRBV24-1	TRBJ1-2	CATSDLKATGSVGGYTF
TRBV5-1	TRBJ2-3	CASSLNGGAIADTQYF
TRBV10-3	TRBJ2-1	CAISERAENEQFF
TRBV29-1	TRBJ1-1	CSVEKGVETEAFF
TRBV6-1	TRBJ2-6	CASRDRGSGANVLTF
TRBV12-3/TRBV12-4	TRBJ1-3	CASIRGDRGNTIYF
TRBV5-1	TRBJ2-7	CASSLYLSDLRSYEQYF
TRBV5-1	TRBJ1-1	CASSSPRDTLNTEAFF
TRBV5-4	TRBJ2-1	CASWSGGSYNEQFF
TRBV5-5	TRBJ2-3	CASSLQGGRDTQYF
TRBV5-6	TRBJ1-2	CASSGRTATNYGYTF
TRBV9	TRBJ1-2	CASSESTGRSYGYTF
TRBV4-2	TRBJ1-5	CASSQGRGIDSNQPQHF
TRBV15	TRBJ2-3	CATSRKLGIATDTQYF
TRBV3-1	TRBJ2-1	CASSPPGQGRGEQFF
TRBV20-1	TRBJ1-2	CSASTTGGYTF
TRBV6-1	TRBJ1-6	CASSGPIGSPLHF
TRBV7-6	TRBJ2-1	CASSLGSGGLYNEQFF
TRBV12-3/TRBV12-4	TRBJ2-7	CASSPQPRGPYEQYF
TRBV3-1	TRBJ2-4	CASSQTREQENIQYF
TRBV20-1	TRBJ2-2	CSARDPRLAPTGELFF
TRBV29-1	TRBJ2-1	CSFRDRGRHEQFF
TRBV19	TRBJ1-1	CASIRGSTEAFF
TRBV6-1	TRBJ1-5	CASSEARAQGARQPQHF
TRBV27	TRBJ2-7	CASSFSGTAPYEQYF
TRBV6-2/TRBV6-3	TRBJ2-1	CASSQRGQGFYNEQFF
TRBV20-1	TRBJ2-5	CSASRTSGGPQETQYF
TRBV7-2	TRBJ2-3	CASSSNLGPSGDTQYF
TRBV20-1	TRBJ1-6	CSARDLQGQGSYSPLHF
TRBV20-1	TRBJ2-4	CSARDLAKNIQYF
TRBV7-6	TRBJ2-5	CASSSYGLGGETQYF
TRBV27	TRBJ1-6	CASSLSINPTYNSPLHF
TRBV20-1	TRBJ2-7	CSARDYGGTNYEQYF